The 19 T cell receptor beta chains listed next were all sequenced from one sample in a study of shared clonotypes between healthy human individuals. Assay: immunoSEQ multiplex PCR; the TCRdb copy retains only in-frame clones and omits some. The repertoire holds hundreds of thousands of clones, around 75% seen once, with approximately 13% in the top ten. Sequencing used PBMCs. These receptors all stem from a woman in her thirties or forties in good health. Some clones in this sample may be carry-over from other donors' samples.

The rearrangement joins TRBV9 to TRBJ1-5, with a weak D call TRBD1 (6 bases). This CDR3 is 14 amino acids long. V lost 3 bases, J lost 3 bases, and 10 bases lay in between. CDR1 SGDLS and CDR2 YYNGEE come from the germline V gene. The DNA for the CDR3 is TGTGCCAGCAGCGCAGGACAGTTCAATCAGCCCCAGCATTTT. This gives the protein CASSAGQFNQPQHF. Drawing the rest from reference TRBV9 and TRBJ1-5, the complete variable domain is DSGVTQTPKHLITATGQRVTLRCSPRSGDLSVYWYQQSLDQGLQFLIQYYNGEERAKGNILERFSAQQFPDLHSELNLSSLELGDSALYFCASSAGQFNQPQHFGDGTRLSIL.

The V call is TRBV27, the J call TRBJ2-1; TRBD2 matches at 8 bases. The CDR3 contains 18 residues. Germline CDR1 is MNHEY and CDR2 is SMNVEV (reference sequence). With 5 bases clipped from V and 3 bases from J, the junction kept 15 bases outside the gene matches. CDR3: CASSPDRILAGVYNEQFF. The CDR3 nucleotides are TGTGCCAGCAGTCCCGATCGCATTCTAGCGGGTGTCTACAATGAGCAGTTCTTC.

The chain carries TRBV28 and TRBJ2-2; no reliable D call. Germline V lookup: CDR1 MDHEN, CDR2 SYDVKM. This CDR3 is 11 amino acids long. V lost 9 bases to trimming and J lost 6 bases, with 8 bases between them. The CDR3 sequence is CASQGPGELFF. CDR3 bases: TGTGCCAGTCAAGGCCCCGGGGAGCTGTTTTTT.

This clone showed up just once. V is TRBV2 and J is TRBJ2-2, with 7 positions matching TRBD1. This CDR3 region has 15 residues. Germline lookup yields CDR1 SNHLY and CDR2 FYNNEI. V shed 5 bases, J shed 0 bases, and the junction held 3 bases outside the gene matches. The CDR3 is CASSKDRTNTGELFF. In DNA, the CDR3 is TGTGCCAGCAGTAAGGACAGGACGAACACCGGGGAGCTGTTTTTT.

V usage is TRBV4-2 and J usage is TRBJ2-1; 13 nucleotides match TRBD2. This CDR3 is built from 17 residues. Germline V gene lookup returns CDR1 LGHNA and CDR2 YNFKEQ. V dropped 1 base and J dropped 7; count of bases not matched to a gene: 7. Here the CDR3 reads CASSQVVGTSGKNEQFF. As DNA, the CDR3 is TGTGCCAGCAGCCAAGTCGTCGGGACTAGCGGGAAAAATGAGCAGTTCTTC.

The V call is TRBV5-1, the J call TRBJ1-5; D is ambiguous. This CDR3 is 15 amino acids long. Trimming removed 0 bases from V and 1 base from J, with 8 bases in between. In germline, CDR1 is SGHRS, CDR2 YFSETQ. The CDR3 bases are TGCGCCAGCAGCTTGGTAGGGCACAGCAATCAGCCCCAGCATTTT. Its translation: CASSLVGHSNQPQHF.

The chain couples TRBV30 to TRBJ2-3; no firm D call. The CDR3 is 14 residues long. Germline CDR1 reads GTSNPN; CDR2 reads SVGIG (reference sequence). Trimming stripped 0 bases from V and 0 bases from J, with 7 bases between. The CDR3 is CAWSVGSSTDTQYF. CDR3 bases: TGTGCCTGGAGTGTTGGCAGCAGCACAGATACGCAGTATTTT.

The chain has TRBV15 and TRBJ2-5; D call uncertain. Germline V gene sequence: CDR1 LNHNV, CDR2 YYDKDF (reference sequence). Trimming shortened V by 0 bases and J by 4 bases, and 12 bases separated the two germline ends. The CDR3 runs 15 residues. CDR3 nucleotides: TGTGCCACCAGCAGAGATCTGGCCTCCCCAGAGACCCAGTACTTC. This translates into CATSRDLASPETQYF.

This rearrangement joins TRBV6-1 to TRBJ2-5, with D uncertain. CDR1 is MNHNS and CDR2 is SASEGT in the germline V gene. This CDR3 has 14 amino acids. V was pared by 2 bases and J by 5 bases, with 12 bases between. Written as DNA, the CDR3 is TGTGCCAGCAGTGAAATGGTCTCCCAGGAGACCCAGTACTTC. Encoded protein: CASSEMVSQETQYF.

This clone has just one count. The rearrangement links TRBV19 to TRBJ1-4; D not resolved. This CDR3 has 15 residues. CDR1 is LNHDA and CDR2 is SQIVND in the germline V gene (reference sequence). Trimming pared 3 bases from V and 8 bases from J, leaving 16 bases between. The CDR3 DNA follows: TGTGCCAGTAGTATCCGGCACGGCGATTTCGAAAAACTGTTTTTT. This sequence encodes CASSIRHGDFEKLFF. Combining the CDR3 with reference TRBV19 and TRBJ1-4 gives the whole variable domain DGGITQSPKYLFRKEGQNVTLSCEQNLNHDAMYWYRQDPGQGLRLIYYSQIVNDFQKGDIAEGYSVSREKKESFPLTVTSAQKNPTAFYLCASSIRHGDFEKLFFGSGTQLSVL.

The V gene is TRBV5-1, the J gene TRBJ2-1; unclear D gene. Germline V CDR1 and CDR2: SGHRS, YFSETQ. This CDR3 contains 15 residues. V lost 0 bases and J lost 4, with 11 bases in between. The CDR3 DNA reads TGCGCCAGCAGCTTGGTCCACGCTGATTACAATGAGCAGTTCTTC. It is translated as CASSLVHADYNEQFF.

The chain combines TRBV6-5 with TRBJ1-1; TRBD1 might be the D (5 bases). The V gene lost 8 bases and the J gene lost 4 bases, with 11 bases spanning the gap. Germline CDR1 and CDR2: MNHEY and SVGAGI. The CDR3 is 12 residues long. CDR3 loop: CASWAGLTEAFF. The CDR3, as DNA: TGTGCCAGCTGGGCAGGGCTCACTGAAGCTTTCTTT.

The chain carries TRBV28 and TRBJ2-1; 8 bases agree with TRBD2. Looked up from germline, CDR1 is MDHEN and CDR2 is SYDVKM. This CDR3 spans 14 amino acids. V was clipped by 10 bases and J by 0 bases; unmatched bases: 5. The CDR3 DNA sequence: TGTGCCACCGCGGGGGGAAGCTCCTACAATGAGCAGTTCTTC. Its translation: CATAGGSSYNEQFF.

V usage is TRBV4-1 and J usage is TRBJ2-2; a possible D gene is TRBD2 (6 bases). CDR1 is MGHRA, CDR2 YSYEKL, per germline. This CDR3 comprises 15 residues. Trimming took off 5 bases at V and 5 bases at J, with 15 bases between the two ends. Here the CDR3 DNA reads TGCGCCAGCAGCTCTCCATGGGGGAGGACCGGGGAGCTGTTTTTT. It is translated as CASSSPWGRTGELFF.

This chain joins TRBV30 and TRBJ1-1; D might be TRBD1 (5 bases). Trimming removed 0 bases at V and 4 bases at J, with 12 bases between. The length of the CDR3 is 14 residues. Germline V CDR1 and CDR2: GTSNPN, SVGIG (reference sequence). The CDR3 reads CAWSVRGASTEAFF. The CDR3, as DNA: TGTGCCTGGAGTGTAAGAGGGGCGAGCACTGAAGCTTTCTTT.

The rearrangement joins TRBV7-2 to TRBJ2-6; possibly TRBD2 for D (6 bases). Germline V gene sequence: CDR1 SGHTA, CDR2 FQGNSA. The CDR3 extends over 17 amino acids. Trimming stripped 5 bases from V and 4 bases from J, with 18 bases between. The CDR3 coding sequence is TGTGCCAGCAGCCAGCACAGAGGGAGGTCGGGGGCCAACGTCCTGACTTTC. It specifies CASSQHRGRSGANVLTF.

This clone was found many times. The V gene is TRBV30, the J gene TRBJ2-7; D perhaps matches TRBD2 (6 bases). The germline gives CDR1 GTSNPN, CDR2 SVGIG (reference sequence). Trimming stripped 3 bases from V and 3 bases from J, with 21 bases between. The CDR3 has 16 residues. The CDR3 DNA follows: TGTGCCTGGAGCAGCATTAGCGGCAGTACGGGCTACGAGCAGTACTTC. The encoded protein is CAWSSISGSTGYEQYF.

V is TRBV2 and J is TRBJ1-1, with D possibly TRBD1 on 6 matching bases. Germline CDR1 reads SNHLY; CDR2 reads FYNNEI. V shed 2 bases and J shed 2 bases, with 12 bases lying between them. This CDR3 region has 15 residues. This CDR3 reads CASSERTVGNTEAFF. In nucleotides, the CDR3 is TGTGCCAGCAGTGAACGGACAGTTGGTAACACTGAAGCTTTCTTT. The variable domain in full, completed from reference TRBV2 and TRBJ1-1, reads EPEVTQTPSHQVTQMGQEVILRCVPISNHLYFYWYRQILGQKVEFLVSFYNNEISEKSEIFDDQFSVERPDGSNFTLKIRSTKLEDSAMYFCASSERTVGNTEAFFGQGTRLTVV.

This chain connects TRBV9 to TRBJ1-5; D is undetermined. Germline assignment: CDR1 SGDLS and CDR2 YYNGEE. This CDR3 is built from 14 residues. V shed 0 bases and J shed 5 bases, with 9 bases lying between them. This chain's CDR3 is CASSVGRSDQPQHF. In DNA, the CDR3 is TGTGCCAGCAGCGTAGGCAGGAGTGATCAGCCCCAGCATTTT.